This is a list of T cell receptor beta chains from one sample in a study of CD8+CD57+ T cells in acquired aplastic anemia. TCRdb re-called the reads with MiXCR, one entry per CDR3 protein. The data hold a few hundred thousand distinct CDR3 sequences, with about 56% observed a single time. The source material was sorted CD4+, CD8+, or CD8+CD57+ T cells (not recorded which) from PBMCs. The receptors come from a human donor with severe aplastic anemia or a healthy control (not recorded which). Each CDR3 is given with its conserved first and last residue. The D gene is left open where the match is weak. Not all rows give a size; the values are once, few, many and, for expanded clones, a class.

TRBD1,TRBV6-5,-,TRBJ2-7,TGTGCCAGCAGTTACTCTGGGACAGAAACCTACGAGCAGTACTTC,CASSYSGTETYEQYF
-,TRBV28,many,TRBJ2-1,TGTGCCAGCAGCAGTTCAGGGGCCCACTACAATGAGCAGTTCTTC,CASSSSGAHYNEQFF
TRBD2,TRBV11-2,-,TRBJ2-1,TGTGCCAGCAGCCGTGGGGGCGGGGGGGCCGGTGAGCAGTTCTTC,CASSRGGGGAGEQFF
-,TRBV10-1,-,TRBJ1-1,TGCGCCAGCAGTGAGTTGGACCTACACCTTAACGCTGAAGCTTTCTTT,CASSELDLHLNAEAFF
-,TRBV7-8,many,TRBJ2-7,TGTGCCAGCAGCTTAGTTCCAGGACAGTACGAGCAGTACTTC,CASSLVPGQYEQYF
TRBD1,TRBV3-1,-,TRBJ1-6,TGTGCCAGCAGCCCGGATAGGGGACAGAATAATTCACCCCTCCACTTT,CASSPDRGQNNSPLHF
-,TRBV20-1,few,TRBJ1-2,TGCAGTGCTAGAGATCGACTGGGGGGTGGCTACACCTTC,CSARDRLGGGYTF
-,TRBV7-9,-,TRBJ2-7,TGTGCCAGCATCCAAATGGAGGGAGAGCAGTACTTC,CASIQMEGEQYF
TRBD2,TRBV20-1,-,TRBJ2-7,TGCAGTGCCAGCAGTTACGGGACTAGCGGGGGGTTGTACTTC,CSASSYGTSGGLYF
TRBD1,TRBV24-1,once,TRBJ2-1,TGTGCCACCAAGGACAGGGCAAATGAGCAGTTCTTC,CATKDRANEQFF
-,TRBV7-2,few,TRBJ1-1,TGTGCCAGCACCCTGTCGGGAGGGACTGAAGCTTTCTTT,CASTLSGGTEAFF
-,TRBV5-1,-,TRBJ1-2,TGCGCCAGCAGCACCCAAGGGCAGGGCTATACGAGCCATGGCTACACCTTC,CASSTQGQGYTSHGYTF
TRBD2,TRBV2,-,TRBJ2-5,TGTGCCACCCGCCTGACTAGCGGGGGGGCCCAAGAGACCCAGTACTTC,CATRLTSGGAQETQYF
-,TRBV19,-,TRBJ1-2,TGTGCCAGTACCGATCGACGGGGACCATATGGCTACACCTTC,CASTDRRGPYGYTF
-,TRBV6-1,many,TRBJ1-4,TGTGCCAGCAGTGGTGGAGGGGGGGAAAAACTGTTTTTT,CASSGGGGEKLFF
-,TRBV12-3/TRBV12-4,-,TRBJ2-3,TGTGCCAGCAGTACGGGGGGCACAGATACGCAGTATTTT,CASSTGGTDTQYF
TRBD2,TRBV20-1,-,TRBJ2-3,TGCAGTGCACCTAGCGGGACCTACACAGATACGCAGTATTTT,CSAPSGTYTDTQYF
TRBD1,TRBV5-1,once,TRBJ2-1,TGCGCCAGCAGCTTGGAGGACAGGGTTCAGGATGAGCAGTTCTTC,CASSLEDRVQDEQFF
TRBD1,TRBV15,few,TRBJ1-6,TGTGCCACCAGCAGATACGTGGGACAGGGTTCACCCCTCCACTTT,CATSRYVGQGSPLHF
-,TRBV7-8,-,TRBJ1-3,TGTGCCAGCAGCTTAGATCGAGCGTACAGCTCTGGAAACACCATATATTTT,CASSLDRAYSSGNTIYF
-,TRBV20-1,-,TRBJ1-6,TGCAGTGCTAAAACAGGGCCGGCGGCGCCCCTCCGCTTT,CSAKTGPAAPLRF
-,TRBV15,-,TRBJ2-3,TGTGCCACCAGCAGCGATAACAGGGGAGGTGGGCAGTATTTT,CATSSDNRGGGQYF
TRBD1,TRBV29-1,many,TRBJ1-5,TGCAGCGTAAGACAGGGCCCCCTTTATAGCAATCAGCCCCAGCATTTT,CSVRQGPLYSNQPQHF
TRBD2,TRBV15,-,TRBJ2-3,TGTGCCACCAGCAGGCAAACTAGCGGGAGTAGCACAGATACGCAGTATTTT,CATSRQTSGSSTDTQYF
-,TRBV2,few,TRBJ1-3,TGTGCCAGCAAAACCGATGGAAACACCATATATTTT,CASKTDGNTIYF
-,TRBV11-2,-,TRBJ1-6,TGTGCCAGCAACCCCGGTAGGGCGTCACCCCTCCACTTT,CASNPGRASPLHF
-,TRBV7-9,many,TRBJ1-2,TGTGCCAGCAGCTCGGACTATGGCTACACCTTC,CASSSDYGYTF
-,TRBV29-1,many,TRBJ2-3,TGCAGCTGTGGGACTCTACACACAGATACGCAGTATTTT,CSCGTLHTDTQYF
-,TRBV28,many,TRBJ2-5,TGTGCCAGCAGTCCCGGGGGCCCGCAAGAGACCCAGTACTTC,CASSPGGPQETQYF
TRBD1,TRBV7-9,-,TRBJ2-2,TGTGCCAGCAGCCCACGGACAGGGGTACGAGCCGGGGAGCTGTTTTTT,CASSPRTGVRAGELFF
-,TRBV30,few,TRBJ2-3,TGTGCCTGGAGTGTGGTTAGCCCGAGCACAGATACGCAGTATTTT,CAWSVVSPSTDTQYF
TRBD2,TRBV5-6,many,TRBJ2-7,TGTGCCAGCAGCTTGTTGGCCAACGACGGGGGGGGGTCGAGCGAGCAGTACTTC,CASSLLANDGGGSSEQYF
-,TRBV7-3,once,TRBJ2-1,TGTGCCAGCAGACACAGGGGAGGTGAGCAGTTCTTC,CASRHRGGEQFF
-,TRBV7-6,-,TRBJ2-1,TGTGCCAGCAGCTCCCTCTGGTATGGGGACAATGAGCAGTTCTTC,CASSSLWYGDNEQFF
-,TRBV20-1,many,TRBJ1-1,TGCAGTGCTAGAGATCCGGGGGCAGGACCAAACACTGAAGCTTTCTTT,CSARDPGAGPNTEAFF
TRBD1,TRBV24-1,-,TRBJ2-7,TGTGCCACCAGTGACTCGGGACAGCGATTCTACGAGCGGTACTTC,CATSDSGQRFYERYF
TRBD1,TRBV18,-,TRBJ2-7,TGTGCCAGCTCACCACAAGGCAGGGGGTCCTACGAGCAGTACTTC,CASSPQGRGSYEQYF
-,TRBV12-3/TRBV12-4,few,TRBJ2-3,TGTGCCAGCAGTCGGGGAACGTATACGCAGTATTTT,CASSRGTYTQYF
TRBD1,TRBV19,many,TRBJ2-2,TGTGCCAGTACCCGGGACAGGGAAACTCCCTCCGGGGAGCTGTTTTTT,CASTRDRETPSGELFF
-,TRBV7-6,once,TRBJ2-1,TGTGCCAGCAGCTTAGGTTCAAGCGTTAGCTCCTACAATGAGCAGTTCTTC,CASSLGSSVSSYNEQFF
-,TRBV28,few,TRBJ1-1,TGTGCCAGCAAATCTGGGAGGGGTTTGAACACTGAAGCTTTCTTT,CASKSGRGLNTEAFF
-,TRBV6-1,-,TRBJ2-7,TGTGCCAGCGAAGAGGGACTTATCGAGCAGTACTTC,CASEEGLIEQYF
TRBD1,TRBV7-3,-,TRBJ2-1,TGTGCCAGCAGCTTAAAACAGGGGGCGCACAATGAGCAGTTCTTC,CASSLKQGAHNEQFF
TRBD1,TRBV10-1,-,TRBJ2-7,TGCGCCAGCAGTGGGGACAGGGGCTCCTACGAGCAGTACTTC,CASSGDRGSYEQYF
-,TRBV12-3/TRBV12-4,-,TRBJ2-7,TGTGCTAGTGGTTTGGGCGTAGGCTACGAGCAGTACTTC,CASGLGVGYEQYF
-,TRBV12-3/TRBV12-4,many,TRBJ1-1,TGTGCCAGCAGTCTAAGGGACCGGGCTTTCTTT,CASSLRDRAFF
-,TRBV19,-,TRBJ2-2,TGTGCCAGTAGTCCCATCGGACATATAAACACCGGGGAGCTGTTTTTT,CASSPIGHINTGELFF
TRBD1,TRBV5-1,-,TRBJ2-3,TGCGCCAGCAGCTTCCTCCAGGGGGATACGCGGTATTTT,CASSFLQGDTRYF
-,TRBV10-3,-,TRBJ2-3,TGTGCCATCAGGGGTAGGACACAGAGCACAGATACGCAGTATTTT,CAIRGRTQSTDTQYF
TRBD1,TRBV7-8,many,TRBJ1-1,TGTGCCAGCAGCCCAGACAGGGCGTTGACTGAAGCTTTCTTT,CASSPDRALTEAFF
-,TRBV10-3,-,TRBJ1-2,TGTGCCAGCAGTTTACAATTGGTGGGGGGGAGCTATGGCTACACCTTC,CASSLQLVGGSYGYTF
TRBD2,TRBV7-8,-,TRBJ2-7,TGTGCCAGCAGCTCCGTGCGGGGGGATTCCGAGCAGTACTTC,CASSSVRGDSEQYF
-,TRBV9,-,TRBJ2-3,TGTGCCAGCAGCGTAGAAAGGGGACTGCCCGTCGATACGCAGTATTTT,CASSVERGLPVDTQYF
TRBD2,TRBV29-1,-,TRBJ2-7,TGCAGCCCGGGACCGGGGGGGCGGTACGAGCAGTACTTC,CSPGPGGRYEQYF